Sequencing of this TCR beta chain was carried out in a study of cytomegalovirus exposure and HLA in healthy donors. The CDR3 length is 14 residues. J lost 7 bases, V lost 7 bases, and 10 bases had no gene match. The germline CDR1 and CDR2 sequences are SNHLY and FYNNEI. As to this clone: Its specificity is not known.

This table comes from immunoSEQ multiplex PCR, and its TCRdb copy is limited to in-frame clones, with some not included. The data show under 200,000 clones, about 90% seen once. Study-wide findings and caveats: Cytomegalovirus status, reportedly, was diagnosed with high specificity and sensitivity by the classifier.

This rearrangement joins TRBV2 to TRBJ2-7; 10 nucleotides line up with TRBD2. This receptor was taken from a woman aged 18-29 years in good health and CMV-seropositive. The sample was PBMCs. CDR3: CASKIAGGRGEQYF. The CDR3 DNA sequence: TGTGCCAGCAAGATAGCGGGGGGCCGAGGGGAGCAGTACTTC. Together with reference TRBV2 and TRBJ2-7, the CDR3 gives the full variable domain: EPEVTQTPSHQVTQMGQEVILRCVPISNHLYFYWYRQILGQKVEFLVSFYNNEISEKSEIFDDQFSVERPDGSNFTLKIRSTKLEDSAMYFCASKIAGGRGEQYFGPGTRLTVT.